These 27 T cell receptor beta chains came from one sample sequenced in a study of preoperative IRX-2 immunotherapy in early breast cancer. Sequenced by immunoSEQ multiplex PCR; TCRdb stores in-frame clones only, minus some. The sample holds over 60,000 clones; 94% are singletons and the top ten take around 1.5%. Treatment here: preoperative locoregional IRX-2 cytokine immunotherapy. Sampling was carried out from a patient treated with IRX-2 immunotherapy. These receptors were obtained from a human donor with breast cancer.

The J gene is TRBJ1-2, the V gene TRBV28, with 7 bases lining up with TRBD1. CDR1 MDHEN and CDR2 SYDVKM come from the germline V gene. Germline trimming cut 0 bases from V and 7 bases from J; bases unmatched to any gene: 26. CDR3 length: 21 amino acids. DNA for the CDR3: TGTGCCAGCAGTTTATGGGAATTACCCGACAGGGTCATGCAGGGATTTGGTGGCTACACCTTC. Its translation is CASSLWELPDRVMQGFGGYTF.

The chain employs TRBV7-9 and TRBJ2-5, with D possibly being TRBD2 (5 bases). The CDR3 length is 12 residues. Trimming shortened V by 2 bases and J by 5 bases, and 6 bases separated the two germline ends. Germline V gives CDR1 SEHNR, CDR2 FQNEAQ (reference sequence). This chain's CDR3 is CASSLRGETQYF. The CDR3 bases are TGTGCCAGCAGCTTAAGAGGGGAGACCCAGTACTTC.

The chain couples TRBV11-2 to TRBJ1-1, with unresolved D. Trimming removed 2 bases from V and 7 bases from J, with 14 bases in between. In germline, CDR1 is SGHAT, CDR2 FQNNGV. This CDR3 has 14 amino acids. The CDR3: CASSLIRGYFEAFF. The DNA of the CDR3 is TGTGCCAGCAGCTTAATCCGTGGGTACTTTGAAGCTTTCTTT.

V gene TRBV7-8 combines with J gene TRBJ2-7; no clear D gene. Per the germline V gene, CDR1 is SGHVS and CDR2 is FQNEAQ. The CDR3 covers 15 residues. The V gene lost 5 bases and the J gene lost 0 bases, with 14 bases spanning the gap. DNA of the CDR3: TGTGCCAGCAGCCCACGACAATGGAGCTCCTACGAGCAGTACTTC. Protein: CASSPRQWSSYEQYF.

The V and J genes are TRBV5-1 and TRBJ2-1; tentative D call: TRBD1 (6 bases). The CDR3 spans 15 residues. V was clipped by 2 bases and J by 7 bases, with 16 bases between them. From germline, CDR1 is SGHRS and CDR2 YFSETQ. The DNA for the CDR3 is TGCGCCAGCAGCTTTGCGGTGGGACAACAAAATGAGCAGTTCTTC. Its protein product is CASSFAVGQQNEQFF. Filled out from reference TRBV5-1 and TRBJ2-1, the complete variable domain reads KAGVTQTPRYLIKTRGQQVTLSCSPISGHRSVSWYQQTPGQGLQFLFEYFSETQRNKGNFPGRFSGRQFSNSRSEMNVSTLELGDSALYLCASSFAVGQQNEQFFGPGTRLTVL.

This chain links TRBV5-6 with TRBJ1-5; tentative D call: TRBD1 (6 bases). This CDR3 is built from 16 residues. Germline CDR1 reads SGHDT; CDR2 reads YYEEEE. Trimming shortened V by 4 bases and J by 2 bases, and 16 bases separated the two germline ends. In DNA, the CDR3 is TGTGCCAGCAGCGCCACCGGGGGGGCCGGCAATCAGCCCCAGCATTTT. This gives the protein CASSATGGAGNQPQHF.

The genes are TRBV7-2 and TRBJ2-1, with D uncertain. The CDR3 has 13 amino acids. Germline V lookup: CDR1 SGHTA, CDR2 FQGNSA. Between the trimmed V and J ends, which lost 6 bases and 5 bases, there was a span of 11 bases. The CDR3 DNA follows: TGTGCCAGCAGGGTCGGGCGGCACAATGAGCAGTTCTTC. Translated, it gives CASRVGRHNEQFF.

This clone is a singleton in its sample. The CDR3 nucleotides are TGTGCCAGCCCTGCATTAAGACAGGGCGGGAACACTGAAGCTTTCTTT. Its translation: CASPALRQGGNTEAFF. The rearrangement uses TRBV2 and TRBJ1-1; 7 nucleotides agree with TRBD1. Germline V lookup: CDR1 SNHLY, CDR2 FYNNEI. Trimming removed 8 bases from V and 1 base from J; junction bases left unmatched: 13. There are 16 residues in the CDR3.

This clone appeared once. The genes are TRBV5-1 and TRBJ1-4, with no clear D. Germline CDR1 reads SGHRS; CDR2 reads YFSETQ. The V and J ends lost 4 bases and 6 bases respectively, with 10 bases between them. This CDR3 has 13 residues. The CDR3: CASSRREDEKLFF. DNA of the CDR3: TGCGCCAGCAGCAGGCGGGAGGATGAAAAACTGTTTTTT.

The chain joins TRBV9 to TRBJ2-5; TRBD2 agrees at 14 bases. V dropped 3 bases and J dropped 4; count of bases not matched to a gene: 17. The germline V gene has CDR1 SGDLS and CDR2 YYNGEE. The CDR3 runs 20 residues. This CDR3 reads CASSGHPQGLAGDGRETQYF. The CDR3 DNA is TGTGCCAGCAGCGGCCACCCCCAGGGACTAGCGGGAGATGGGAGAGAGACCCAGTACTTC.

The chain combines TRBV7-9 with TRBJ2-3; D is undetermined. CDR3 length: 12 residues. Trimming took off 1 base at V and 10 bases at J, with 9 bases between the two ends. Germline V gene sequence: CDR1 SEHNR, CDR2 FQNEAQ (reference sequence). CDR3 sequence: CASSLVGPSQYF. The CDR3 DNA is TGTGCCAGCAGCTTAGTTGGACCGTCGCAGTATTTT.

The chain is built from TRBV10-3 and TRBJ1-1, with 10 bases that match TRBD1. There are 15 residues in the CDR3. Germline lookup yields CDR1 ENHRY and CDR2 SYGVKD. Losses at the gene ends were 5 bases for V and 5 bases for J; bases not matched to a gene: 8. The CDR3 reads CAISNTGTGDTEAFF. The CDR3 DNA follows: TGTGCCATCAGTAACACCGGGACAGGGGATACTGAAGCTTTCTTT.

The V gene is TRBV7-9, the J gene TRBJ2-3, with a weak D call TRBD2 (5 bases). Trimming shortened V by 5 bases and J by 11 bases, and 26 bases separated the two germline ends. CDR1 is SEHNR, CDR2 FQNEAQ, per germline (reference sequence). CDR3 length: 16 amino acids. The CDR3 DNA follows: TGTGCCAGCAGCCCCTTCCGGGATCCCATGACGGATCAGCAGTATTTT. It encodes CASSPFRDPMTDQQYF.

This chain links TRBV11-2 with TRBJ1-3; D gene ambiguous. This CDR3 has 15 residues. With 1 base removed from V and 4 bases from J, the gap between germline ends came to 11 bases. Germline CDR1 SGHAT, CDR2 FQNNGV. CDR3 residues: CASSLVARQGNTIYF. The DNA of the CDR3 is TGTGCCAGCAGCTTAGTGGCGCGGCAAGGAAACACCATATATTTT.

The V and J genes are TRBV7-9 and TRBJ2-1; possible D gene TRBD2, 5 bases. Germline CDR1 is SEHNR and CDR2 is FQNEAQ (reference sequence). The V end was cut by 4 bases, the J end by 9 bases, with 16 bases between. This CDR3 has 14 residues. CDR3 in amino acids: CASSSSGSDGEQFF. CDR3 bases: TGTGCCAGCAGCTCATCGGGGTCGGACGGTGAGCAGTTCTTC.

This chain connects TRBV28 to TRBJ1-1; D possibly corresponds to TRBD1 (5 bases). The V end was cut by 7 bases, the J end by 4 bases, with 16 bases between. Germline assignment: CDR1 MDHEN and CDR2 SYDVKM. The CDR3 length is 14 residues. The CDR3 DNA reads TGTGCCAGCATTTCGGGGGTTTGGGGCACTGAAGCTTTCTTT. Translating it yields CASISGVWGTEAFF. Full variable domain (remainder filled in from reference TRBV28 and TRBJ1-1): DVKVTQSSRYLVKRTGEKVFLECVQDMDHENMFWYRQDPGLGLRLIYFSYDVKMKEKGDIPEGYSVSREKKERFSLILESASTNQTSMYLCASISGVWGTEAFFGQGTRLTVV.

The chain links TRBV29-1 to TRBJ2-3, with 13 bases matching TRBD2. Germline V gene data show CDR1 as SQVTM and CDR2 as ANQGSEA. The ends lost 4 bases at V and 0 bases at J; junction bases unmatched: 10. CDR3 length: 18 amino acids. The CDR3 DNA reads TGCAGCGTTGGAAGACTAGCGGGGGGAATCACTAGCACAGATACGCAGTATTTT. Its translation: CSVGRLAGGITSTDTQYF.

Regarding this clone: The junction does not match germline at one end; this may be a read error. This chain uses TRBV7-2 with TRBJ2-1, with 8 bases aligning to TRBD2. CDR1 and CDR2 (germline): SGHTA, FQGNSA. This CDR3 comprises 14 residues. The CDR3 bases are TGTGCCAGCAGCCTAGCGGGCTCCTACAATGAGCAGTTCTTC. This sequence encodes CASSLAGSYNEQFF.

V is TRBV7-8 and J is TRBJ2-2; tentatively, D is TRBD1 (6 bases). Germline V lookup: CDR1 SGHVS, CDR2 FQNEAQ. The CDR3 totals 15 residues. V gave up 3 bases and J gave up 0 bases, with 8 bases separating them. The CDR3 region is CASSFSGANTGELFF. The DNA for the CDR3 is TGTGCCAGCAGCTTTTCAGGGGCGAACACCGGGGAGCTGTTTTTT.

The chain carries TRBV2 and TRBJ1-2; 8 nucleotides agree with TRBD1. The CDR3 runs 13 residues. The ends lost 10 bases at V and 3 bases at J; junction bases unmatched: 7. Per germline, CDR1 SNHLY and CDR2 FYNNEI. The chain's CDR3 is CATSQGVDYGYTF. As DNA, the CDR3 is TGTGCCACCTCACAGGGGGTCGACTATGGCTACACCTTC.

The CDR3 coding sequence is TGTGCTAGTGGTGATGAGTCTGGAGGTTGGGAGACCCAGTACTTC. The encoded protein is CASGDESGGWETQYF. The chain has TRBV12-5 and TRBJ2-5; D may be TRBD2 (5 bases). The V and J ends lost 5 bases and 5 bases respectively, with 18 bases between them. The CDR3 has 15 residues. Germline V lookup: CDR1 LGHNT, CDR2 FRNRAP.

The rearrangement joins TRBV7-9 to TRBJ2-3; D might be TRBD2 (6 bases). With 1 base removed from V and 2 bases from J, the gap between germline ends came to 10 bases. Germline V gene lookup returns CDR1 SEHNR and CDR2 FQNEAQ (reference sequence). The CDR3 sequence is 15 residues long. CDR3 residues: CASSLVRGPTDTQYF. The CDR3, as DNA: TGTGCCAGCAGCTTAGTGCGGGGACCCACAGATACGCAGTATTTT. Full variable domain (missing parts from reference TRBV7-9 and TRBJ2-3): DTGVSQNPRHKITKRGQNVTFRCDPISEHNRLYWYRQTLGQGPEFLTYFQNEAQLEKSRLLSDRFSAERPKGSFSTLEIQRTEQGDSAMYLCASSLVRGPTDTQYFGPGTRLTVL.

CDR3 protein: CASTHPGLNIQYF. The CDR3 DNA sequence: TGTGCCAGCACACACCCTGGGCTCAACATTCAGTACTTC. The chain joins TRBV2 to TRBJ2-4; D is uncertain. Germline V lookup: CDR1 SNHLY, CDR2 FYNNEI. V gave up 7 bases and J gave up 7 bases, with 14 bases separating them. This CDR3 comprises 13 residues.

The sample holds a few counts of this clone. The chain joins TRBV27 to TRBJ1-5, with TRBD1 identical over 7 bases. The ends lost 5 bases at V and 5 bases at J; junction bases unmatched: 6. The CDR3 totals 14 residues. CDR1 MNHEY and CDR2 SMNVEV come from the germline V gene (reference sequence). This chain's CDR3 is CASSIQGTYQPQHF. In DNA form, the CDR3 reads TGTGCCAGCAGTATACAGGGGACCTATCAGCCCCAGCATTTT.

In nucleotides, the CDR3 is TGCAGCGCAGCGGCTAGCGGGGCTACCTACGAGCAGTACTTC. This encodes CSAAASGATYEQYF. This sequence joins TRBV29-1 and TRBJ2-7; 9 bases fit TRBD2. The CDR3 loop spans 14 amino acids. J was trimmed by 2 bases and V by 7 bases; bases with no gene match: 9. Germline CDR1 and CDR2: SQVTM and ANQGSEA.

A single count supports this clone. The chain joins TRBV7-2 to TRBJ2-2; D unresolved. V shed 2 bases and J shed 2 bases, with 9 bases lying between them. The CDR3 is 15 residues long. CDR1 and CDR2 (germline): SGHTA, FQGNSA. The CDR3: CASSLIWDNTGELFF. The CDR3, as DNA: TGTGCCAGCAGCTTAATCTGGGATAACACCGGGGAGCTGTTTTTT.

This clone showed up just once. The chain carries TRBV11-2 and TRBJ1-3; 8 bases are a match to TRBD1. V lost 4 bases, J lost 4 bases, and 6 bases stayed unmatched. The V gene's germline CDR1 is SGHAT and CDR2 FQNNGV. This CDR3 contains 15 residues. CDR3 sequence reads: CASSSDRVLGNTIYF. CDR3 in DNA: TGTGCCAGCAGCTCGGACAGGGTGCTAGGAAACACCATATATTTT.